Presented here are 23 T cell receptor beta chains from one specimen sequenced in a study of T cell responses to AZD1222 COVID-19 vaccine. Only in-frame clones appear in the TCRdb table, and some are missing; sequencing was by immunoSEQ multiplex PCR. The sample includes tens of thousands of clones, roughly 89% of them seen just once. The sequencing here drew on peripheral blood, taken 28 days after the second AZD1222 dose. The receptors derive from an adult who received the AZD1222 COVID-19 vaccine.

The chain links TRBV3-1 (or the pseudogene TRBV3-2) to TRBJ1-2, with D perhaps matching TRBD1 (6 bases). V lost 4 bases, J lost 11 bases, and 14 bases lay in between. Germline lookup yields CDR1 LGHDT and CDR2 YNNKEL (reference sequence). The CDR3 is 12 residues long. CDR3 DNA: TGTGCCAGCAGCCCCGCAGAGGGGGGTTACACCTTC. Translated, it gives CASSPAEGGYTF.

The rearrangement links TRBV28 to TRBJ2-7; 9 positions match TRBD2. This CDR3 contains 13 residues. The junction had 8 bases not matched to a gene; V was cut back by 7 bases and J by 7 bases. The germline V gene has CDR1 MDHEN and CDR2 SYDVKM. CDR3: CASTGGLAREQYF. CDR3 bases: TGTGCCAGCACGGGGGGACTAGCTCGTGAGCAGTACTTC. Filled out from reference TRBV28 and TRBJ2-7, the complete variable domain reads DVKVTQSSRYLVKRTGEKVFLECVQDMDHENMFWYRQDPGLGLRLIYFSYDVKMKEKGDIPEGYSVSREKKERFSLILESASTNQTSMYLCASTGGLAREQYFGPGTRLTVT.

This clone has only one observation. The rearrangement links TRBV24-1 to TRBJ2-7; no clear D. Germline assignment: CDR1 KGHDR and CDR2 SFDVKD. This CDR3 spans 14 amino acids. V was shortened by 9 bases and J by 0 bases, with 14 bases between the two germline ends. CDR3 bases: TGTGCCACCCGTTCGGTAGGAAACTCCTACGAGCAGTACGTC. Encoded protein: CATRSVGNSYEQYV.

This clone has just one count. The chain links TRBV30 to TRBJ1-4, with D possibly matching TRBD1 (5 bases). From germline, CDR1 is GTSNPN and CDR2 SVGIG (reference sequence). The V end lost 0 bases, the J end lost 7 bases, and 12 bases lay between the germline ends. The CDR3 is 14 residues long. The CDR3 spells CAWSVSGGVEKLFF. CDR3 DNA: TGTGCCTGGAGTGTATCGGGGGGAGTTGAAAAACTGTTTTTT.

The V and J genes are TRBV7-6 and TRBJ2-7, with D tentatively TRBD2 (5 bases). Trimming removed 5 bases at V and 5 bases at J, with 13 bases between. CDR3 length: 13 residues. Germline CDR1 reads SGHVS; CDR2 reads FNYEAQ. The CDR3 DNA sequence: TGTGCCAGCAGCCCCGCGGTCGGGGACGAGCAGTACTTC. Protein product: CASSPAVGDEQYF.

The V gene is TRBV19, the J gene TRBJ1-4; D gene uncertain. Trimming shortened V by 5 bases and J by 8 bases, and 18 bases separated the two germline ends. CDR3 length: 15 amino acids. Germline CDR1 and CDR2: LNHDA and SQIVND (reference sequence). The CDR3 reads CASSPGPQLEEKLFF. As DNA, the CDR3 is TGTGCCAGTAGTCCCGGCCCACAGTTAGAGGAAAAACTGTTTTTT.

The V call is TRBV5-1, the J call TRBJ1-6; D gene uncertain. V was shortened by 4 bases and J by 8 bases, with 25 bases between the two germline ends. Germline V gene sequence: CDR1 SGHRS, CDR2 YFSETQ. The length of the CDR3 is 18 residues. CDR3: CASSPLEAASTTYSPLHF. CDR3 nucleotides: TGCGCCAGCAGCCCCCTTGAGGCGGCGTCAACTACTTATTCACCCCTCCACTTT.

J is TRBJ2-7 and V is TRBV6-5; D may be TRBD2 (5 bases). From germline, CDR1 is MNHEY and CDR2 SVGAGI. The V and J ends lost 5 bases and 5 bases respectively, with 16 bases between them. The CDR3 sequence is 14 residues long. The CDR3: CASSLEEQVHEQYV. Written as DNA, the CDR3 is TGTGCCAGCAGTCTGGAGGAGCAGGTCCACGAGCAGTACGTC.

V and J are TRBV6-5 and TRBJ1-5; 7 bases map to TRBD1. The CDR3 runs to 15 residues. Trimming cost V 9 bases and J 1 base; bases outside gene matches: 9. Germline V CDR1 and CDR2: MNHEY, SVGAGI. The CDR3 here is CASTRGGGSNQPQHF. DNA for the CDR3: TGTGCCAGTACCAGGGGGGGCGGAAGCAATCAGCCCCAGCATTTT.

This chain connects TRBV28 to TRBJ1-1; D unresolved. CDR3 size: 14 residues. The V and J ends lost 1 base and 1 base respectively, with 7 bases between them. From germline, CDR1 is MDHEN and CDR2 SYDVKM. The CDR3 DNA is TGTGCCAGCAGTTTATCCCCCCGGAACACTGAAGCTTTCTTT. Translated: CASSLSPRNTEAFF.

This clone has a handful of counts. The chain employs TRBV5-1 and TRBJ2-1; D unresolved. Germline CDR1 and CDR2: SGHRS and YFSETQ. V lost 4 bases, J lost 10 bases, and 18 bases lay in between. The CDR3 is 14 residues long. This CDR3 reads CASSPPGYIEEQFF. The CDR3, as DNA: TGCGCCAGCAGCCCACCGGGCTACATAGAGGAGCAGTTCTTC.

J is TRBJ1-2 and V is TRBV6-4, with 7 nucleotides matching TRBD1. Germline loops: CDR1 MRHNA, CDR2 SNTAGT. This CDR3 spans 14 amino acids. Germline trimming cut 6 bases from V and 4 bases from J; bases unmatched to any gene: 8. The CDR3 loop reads CASSPTTGSYGYTF. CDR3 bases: TGTGCCAGCAGCCCCACGACAGGGAGCTATGGCTACACCTTC.

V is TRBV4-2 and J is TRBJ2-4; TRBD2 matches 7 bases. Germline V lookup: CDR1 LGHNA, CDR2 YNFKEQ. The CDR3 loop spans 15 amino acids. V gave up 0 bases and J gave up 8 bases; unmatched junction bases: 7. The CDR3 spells CASSQDPASGDIQYF. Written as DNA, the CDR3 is TGTGCCAGCAGCCAAGATCCAGCGAGCGGGGACATTCAGTACTTC.

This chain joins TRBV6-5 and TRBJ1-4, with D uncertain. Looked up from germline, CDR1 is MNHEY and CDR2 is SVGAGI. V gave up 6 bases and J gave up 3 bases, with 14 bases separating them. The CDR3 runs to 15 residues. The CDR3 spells CASRASGAANEKLFF. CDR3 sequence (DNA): TGTGCCAGCAGAGCCTCGGGCGCCGCTAATGAAAAACTGTTTTTT.

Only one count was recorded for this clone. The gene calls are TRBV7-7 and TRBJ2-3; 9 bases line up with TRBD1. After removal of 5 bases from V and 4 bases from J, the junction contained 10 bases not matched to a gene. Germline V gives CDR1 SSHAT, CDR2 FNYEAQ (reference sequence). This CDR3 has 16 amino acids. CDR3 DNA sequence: TGTGCCAGCAGCCCCGGGACAGGGCGAGGGTCAGATACGCAGTATTTT. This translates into CASSPGTGRGSDTQYF.

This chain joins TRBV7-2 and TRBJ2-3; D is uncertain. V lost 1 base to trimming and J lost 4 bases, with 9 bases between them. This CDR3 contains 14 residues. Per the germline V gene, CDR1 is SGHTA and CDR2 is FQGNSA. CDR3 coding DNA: TGTGCCAGCAGCTTAGTGGGAATTGCAGATACGCAGTATTTT. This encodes CASSLVGIADTQYF.

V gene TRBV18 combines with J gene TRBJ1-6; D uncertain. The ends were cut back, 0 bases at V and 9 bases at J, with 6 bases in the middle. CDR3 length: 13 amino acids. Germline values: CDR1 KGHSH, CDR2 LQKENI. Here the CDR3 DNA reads TGTGCCAGCTCACCACCTTCACTTTCACCCCTCCACTTT. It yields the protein CASSPPSLSPLHF.

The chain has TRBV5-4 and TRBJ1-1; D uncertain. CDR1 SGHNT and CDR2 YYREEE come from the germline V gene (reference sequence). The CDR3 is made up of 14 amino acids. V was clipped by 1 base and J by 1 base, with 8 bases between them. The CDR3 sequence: CASSLSAGNTEAFF. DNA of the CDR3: TGTGCCAGCAGCTTGTCGGCAGGGAACACTGAAGCTTTCTTT.

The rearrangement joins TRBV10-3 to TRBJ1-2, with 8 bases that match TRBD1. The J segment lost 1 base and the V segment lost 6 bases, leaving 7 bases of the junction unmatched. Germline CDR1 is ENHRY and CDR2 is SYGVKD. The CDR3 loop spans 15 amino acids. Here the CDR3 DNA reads TGTGCCATCAGAGAGGACAGGGAAAATAACTATGGCTACACCTTC. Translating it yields CAIREDRENNYGYTF.

Written as DNA, the CDR3 is TGTGCCAGCAGCTTGTATACCCCCAGGACAGTACGCACAGATACGCAGTATTTT. Amino acids: CASSLYTPRTVRTDTQYF. V gene TRBV7-9 combines with J gene TRBJ2-3; tentative D call: TRBD1 (6 bases). Germline loops: CDR1 SEHNR, CDR2 FQNEAQ (reference sequence). The CDR3 is 18 amino acids. Trimming removed 3 bases from V and 1 base from J, with 20 bases in between.

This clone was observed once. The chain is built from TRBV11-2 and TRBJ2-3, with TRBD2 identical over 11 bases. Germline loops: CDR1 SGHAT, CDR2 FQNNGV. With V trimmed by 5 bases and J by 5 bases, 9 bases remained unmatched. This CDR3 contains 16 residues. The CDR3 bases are TGTGCCAGCAGCCCGGGACTAGCGGCAAAGGGAGATACGCAGTATTTT. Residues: CASSPGLAAKGDTQYF.

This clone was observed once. The CDR3 DNA reads TGTGCCAGCAGCCAAGCTCTCAGGGGGGTCACCGGGGAGCTGTTTTTT. This gives the protein CASSQALRGVTGELFF. The genes are TRBV14 and TRBJ2-2, with D tentatively TRBD1 (7 bases). Germline V gives CDR1 SGHDN, CDR2 FVKESK. CDR3 size: 16 residues. Trimming removed 1 base at V and 4 bases at J, with 13 bases between. Based on the CDR3 plus reference TRBV14 and TRBJ2-2, the full variable domain is EAGVTQFPSHSVIEKGQTVTLRCDPISGHDNLYWYRRVMGKEIKFLLHFVKESKQDESGMPNNRFLAERTGGTYSTLKVQPAELEDSGVYFCASSQALRGVTGELFFGEGSRLTVL.

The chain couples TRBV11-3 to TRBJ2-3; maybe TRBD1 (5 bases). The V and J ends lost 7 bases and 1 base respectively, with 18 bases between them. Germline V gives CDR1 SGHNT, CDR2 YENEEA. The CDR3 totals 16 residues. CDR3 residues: CASTQRQGRGTDTQYF. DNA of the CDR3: TGTGCCAGCACCCAACGCCAGGGCCGGGGCACAGATACGCAGTATTTT.